This T cell receptor (beta chain) was sequenced during a study of OX40 agonist ivuxolimab in advanced cancers. The table came from immunoSEQ multiplex PCR; TCRdb's copy has only in-frame clones and leaves some out. The sample has about 97,000 clones, roughly nine tenths seen once. The CDR3 loop spans 15 amino acids. The V end was cut by 5 bases, the J end by 3 bases, with 19 bases between. CDR1 and CDR2 from the germline V gene are GTSNPN and SVGIG (reference sequence). This chain uses TRBV30 with TRBJ1-2; possible D gene TRBD1, 5 bases. The clonotype was recovered from an adult with an advanced solid tumor such as melanoma, head and neck, liver or kidney cancer. The sequences come from CD4+ or CD8+ T cells sorted from blood, collected in a trial of the OX40 agonist ivuxolimab. CDR3 sequence: CAWEGKHDSYYGYTF. CDR3 nucleotides: TGTGCCTGGGAGGGAAAACATGACAGCTACTATGGCTACACCTTC.